The 20 T cell receptor beta chains in this list originate from one sample, sequenced in a study of shared clonotypes between healthy human individuals (dated by TCRdb to about 2020). The receptor library was made with the immunoSEQ multiplex PCR assay. Drawn from immuneACCESS, this table holds only the in-frame rearrangements with V and J called that TCRdb kept. Clones are partly lost; checked studies trace under half to an unresolved V gene and leave the rest unexplained. The sample includes 150,000 to 200,000 clones, with approximately 61% observed a single time. More than 9% of the sample is held by the ten biggest clonotypes. The sequenced sample consisted of memory CD4+ T cells sorted from blood. Reading the label with the study, this specimen's cell subset or site is: CD45RA-negative fraction. The receptors stem from a man under 40 in good health.

Note on this clone: This specimen includes other DNA sequences encoding the same CDR3. The J gene is TRBJ2-1, the V gene TRBV6-1; 14 nucleotides align to TRBD2. J was trimmed by 5 bases and V by 5 bases; bases with no gene match: 2. Germline-derived CDR1 and CDR2 are MNHNS and SASEGT. The CDR3 extends over 15 amino acids. DNA for the CDR3: TGTGCCAGCAGTCGACTAGCGGGAGGGAACAATGAGCAGTTCTTC. It codes for CASSRLAGGNNEQFF.

The chain joins TRBV27 to TRBJ2-3; 14 positions match TRBD2. This CDR3 spans 16 amino acids. Germline trimming cut 6 bases from V and 0 bases from J; bases unmatched to any gene: 2. Germline-derived CDR1 and CDR2 are MNHEY and SMNVEV (reference sequence). The CDR3, as DNA: TGTGCCAGCAGGCGACTAGCGGGAGGGAGCACAGATACGCAGTATTTT. Amino acid sequence: CASRRLAGGSTDTQYF.

The chain combines TRBV20-1 with TRBJ1-2, with D uncertain. CDR1 is DFQATT, CDR2 SNEGSKA, per germline (reference sequence). With 4 bases removed from V and 4 bases from J, the gap between germline ends came to 4 bases. The CDR3 contains 10 residues. DNA for the CDR3: TGCAGTGCTAACAGCTATGGCTACACCTTC. As protein: CSANSYGYTF.

The genes are TRBV5-6 and TRBJ2-6; D remains unclear. The CDR3 loop spans 15 amino acids. The V gene lost 3 bases and the J gene lost 0 bases, with 7 bases spanning the gap. Germline V gives CDR1 SGHDT, CDR2 YYEEEE. The CDR3: CASSSPNSGANVLTF. The DNA for the CDR3 is TGTGCCAGCAGCTCGCCTAACTCTGGGGCCAACGTCCTGACTTTC.

This sequence joins TRBV5-1 and TRBJ2-2; TRBD1 aligns across 7 bases. CDR1 is SGHRS and CDR2 is YFSETQ in the germline V gene. J was trimmed by 1 base and V by 4 bases; bases with no gene match: 4. CDR3 length equals 15 residues. The CDR3 sequence is CASSLRTGNTGELFF. The CDR3 bases are TGCGCCAGCAGCCTAAGGACAGGGAACACCGGGGAGCTGTTTTTT.

This rearrangement joins TRBV5-6 to TRBJ1-4, with TRBD1 identical over 8 bases. The length of the CDR3 is 15 residues. V lost 1 base, J lost 4 bases, and 3 bases stayed unmatched. CDR1 is SGHDT and CDR2 is YYEEEE in the germline V gene. CDR3 nucleotides: TGTGCCAGCAGCTTGTATGGACAGGGTAATGAAAAACTGTTTTTT. Protein product: CASSLYGQGNEKLFF.

V usage is TRBV7-2 and J usage is TRBJ2-5; a weak D match, TRBD1 (6 bases). CDR1 is SGHTA, CDR2 FQGNSA, per germline. V shed 8 bases and J shed 5 bases, with 15 bases lying between them. This CDR3 is 13 amino acids long. The CDR3 coding sequence is TGTGCCAGCGCAGACAGGCGGTTTGAGACCCAGTACTTC. Its translation: CASADRRFETQYF.

The V and J genes are TRBV7-2 and TRBJ2-7; D remains ambiguous. Germline lookup yields CDR1 SGHTA and CDR2 FQGNSA. V was trimmed by 0 bases and J by 1 base, leaving 7 bases between them. The CDR3 runs to 14 residues. In DNA form, the CDR3 reads TGTGCCAGCAGCTTAGCGGGCAGTTCCTACGAGCAGTACTTC. It encodes CASSLAGSSYEQYF.

The chain is built from TRBV4-2 and TRBJ2-1, with D perhaps TRBD2 (5 bases). From germline, CDR1 is LGHNA and CDR2 YNFKEQ. Trimming removed 7 bases from V and 2 bases from J, with 15 bases in between. CDR3 length: 15 amino acids. The CDR3, as DNA: TGTGCCAGCACCCACGGTAGCGCTACCTACAATGAGCAGTTCTTC. Amino acid sequence: CASTHGSATYNEQFF.

This rearrangement joins TRBV18 to TRBJ2-5; TRBD1 aligns across 12 bases. The J segment lost 5 bases and the V segment lost 3 bases, leaving 4 bases of the junction unmatched. Germline-derived CDR1 and CDR2 are KGHSH and LQKENI. The CDR3 has 15 amino acids. CDR3 sequence: CASSPGTGGAETQYF. Here the CDR3 DNA reads TGTGCCAGCTCACCCGGGACAGGGGGCGCGGAGACCCAGTACTTC.

The chain links TRBV9 to TRBJ2-7; D is unclear. Trimming shortened V by 2 bases and J by 5 bases, and 17 bases separated the two germline ends. CDR3 length: 15 amino acids. The germline gives CDR1 SGDLS, CDR2 YYNGEE. CDR3 sequence: CASSVGILGRDEQYF. The DNA of the CDR3 is TGTGCCAGCAGCGTCGGTATTCTAGGAAGAGACGAGCAGTACTTC.

V usage is TRBV5-1 and J usage is TRBJ1-1, with 8 positions matching TRBD1. V shed 2 bases and J 0 bases; nucleotides not matched to a gene: 9. CDR3 length equals 17 residues. Looked up from germline, CDR1 is SGHRS and CDR2 is YFSETQ. CDR3 coding DNA: TGCGCCAGCAGCTTTACCCCCAGGACAGGGATGAACACTGAAGCTTTCTTT. Its translation is CASSFTPRTGMNTEAFF.

The rearrangement joins TRBV19 to TRBJ2-5; TRBD1 might be the D (5 bases). This CDR3 is built from 16 residues. In germline, CDR1 is LNHDA, CDR2 SQIVND (reference sequence). Trimming removed 5 bases at V and 1 base at J, with 17 bases between. This CDR3 is CASSGLQGRFQETQYF. CDR3 nucleotides: TGTGCCAGTAGTGGGTTGCAGGGAAGATTCCAAGAGACCCAGTACTTC. The full variable domain, its missing parts supplied by reference TRBV19 and TRBJ2-5, is DGGITQSPKYLFRKEGQNVTLSCEQNLNHDAMYWYRQDPGQGLRLIYYSQIVNDFQKGDIAEGYSVSREKKESFPLTVTSAQKNPTAFYLCASSGLQGRFQETQYFGPGTRLLVL.

This clone ranks as medium-sized. V gene TRBV25-1 combines with J gene TRBJ1-2; the D is unclear. The V and J ends lost 7 bases and 8 bases respectively, with 11 bases between them. Germline CDR1 is MGHDK and CDR2 is SYGVNS. The CDR3 runs to 11 residues. Here the CDR3 reads CASTKGGGYTF. The CDR3 DNA follows: TGTGCCAGCACGAAGGGAGGAGGCTACACCTTC.

The CDR3 protein is CASWTGNQPQHF. The CDR3 DNA reads TGTGCCAGCTGGACAGGCAATCAGCCCCAGCATTTT. The chain uses TRBV28 and TRBJ1-5; tentatively, D is TRBD1 (6 bases). V was cut by 8 bases and J by 2 bases, with 7 bases left in between. Per the germline V gene, CDR1 is MDHEN and CDR2 is SYDVKM. The CDR3 is 12 amino acids.

Only a few counts were recorded for this clone. The chain employs TRBV18 and TRBJ2-7; TRBD1 agrees at 9 bases. The CDR3 contains 16 residues. The germline V gene encodes CDR1 KGHSH and CDR2 LQKENI. With 3 bases clipped from V and 5 bases from J, the junction kept 11 bases outside the gene matches. The CDR3 sequence is CASSPTPDRGIDEQYF. The DNA of the CDR3 is TGTGCCAGCTCACCGACACCGGACAGGGGTATCGACGAGCAGTACTTC.

The rearrangement joins TRBV7-3 to TRBJ2-3, with TRBD2 matching 8 bases. The CDR3 loop spans 15 amino acids. Germline lookup yields CDR1 SGHTA and CDR2 FQGTGA. The V segment lost 5 bases and the J segment 2 bases; nucleotides outside the gene matches: 6. The CDR3: CASSVGTSVTDTQYF. Written as DNA, the CDR3 is TGTGCCAGCAGCGTTGGGACTAGTGTCACAGATACGCAGTATTTT.

The V and J genes are TRBV4-1 and TRBJ2-1; TRBD2 is a possible D gene (6 bases). CDR1 MGHRA and CDR2 YSYEKL come from the germline V gene. V lost 2 bases to trimming and J lost 8 bases, with 13 bases between them. The length of the CDR3 is 14 residues. The CDR3 loop reads CASSQYRGNDEQFF. CDR3 bases: TGCGCCAGCAGCCAATATCGGGGGAACGATGAGCAGTTCTTC.

The V gene is TRBV5-1, the J gene TRBJ2-1; TRBD2 is a possible D gene (6 bases). The V gene lost 4 bases and the J gene lost 0 bases, with 17 bases spanning the gap. Germline V gives CDR1 SGHRS, CDR2 YFSETQ. This CDR3 region has 17 residues. CDR3: CASSTSLTRRSYNEQFF. The DNA of the CDR3 is TGCGCCAGCAGCACTAGCCTTACCAGGCGCTCCTACAATGAGCAGTTCTTC.

V gene TRBV29-1 combines with J gene TRBJ2-2; TRBD2 aligns across 14 bases. Germline V gene lookup returns CDR1 SQVTM and CDR2 ANQGSEA. With 4 bases clipped from V and 4 bases from J, the junction kept 5 bases outside the gene matches. The CDR3 is 16 residues long. CDR3 loop: CSVGGLAGVGTGELFF. CDR3 nucleotides: TGCAGCGTTGGGGGACTAGCGGGAGTGGGCACCGGGGAGCTGTTTTTT.